This is a list of T cell receptor beta chains from one sample in a study of blood T cell repertoires in COVID-19. The protocol was immunoSEQ multiplex PCR, while the TCRdb copy is restricted to in-frame clones and leaves out a portion. The table lists tens of thousands of clones, about 70% of them singletons. Material for sequencing was peripheral blood. Receptors were obtained from a man aged 45-60 years with active or convalescent COVID-19. Each CDR3 is given with its conserved first and last residue. Each record gives: CDR3 protein, J gene, V gene.

CASSQDIASGAREQYF | TRBJ2-7 | TRBV3-1/TRBV3-2
CASSQDQEALYNSPLHF | TRBJ1-6 | TRBV14
CASSQVPGGEQYF | TRBJ2-7 | TRBV4-1
CASSPPGTDTQYF | TRBJ2-3 | TRBV5-1
CSAIPEGGPGANVLTF | TRBJ2-6 | TRBV29-1
CASSSTRSTEAFF | TRBJ1-1 | TRBV7-2
CASSSRTGIGGYTF | TRBJ1-2 | TRBV27
CASSPKTGSNQPQHF | TRBJ1-5 | TRBV23-1
CASSEGQSNQPQHF | TRBJ1-5 | TRBV25-1
CASSYLGTGSTDTQYF | TRBJ2-3 | TRBV6-2/TRBV6-3
CSVQGSTFTDTQYF | TRBJ2-3 | TRBV29-1
CASSLTSGGTGELFF | TRBJ2-2 | TRBV6-2/TRBV6-3
CASSYGPETEAFF | TRBJ1-1 | TRBV6-5